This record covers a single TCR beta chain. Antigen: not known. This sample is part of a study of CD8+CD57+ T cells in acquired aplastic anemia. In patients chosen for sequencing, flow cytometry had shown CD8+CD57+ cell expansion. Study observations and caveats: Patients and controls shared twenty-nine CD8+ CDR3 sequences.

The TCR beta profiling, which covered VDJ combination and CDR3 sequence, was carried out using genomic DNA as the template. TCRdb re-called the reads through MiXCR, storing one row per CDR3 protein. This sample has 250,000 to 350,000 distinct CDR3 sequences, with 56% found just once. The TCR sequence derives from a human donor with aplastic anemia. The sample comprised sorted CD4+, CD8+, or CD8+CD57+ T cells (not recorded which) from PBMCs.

The DNA for the CDR3 is TGCAGCGTTGGCGGGAGGGCCCGCGAGCAGTACTTC. Translation: CSVGGRAREQYF. J is TRBJ2-7 and V is TRBV29-1; 9 nucleotides match TRBD2. The CDR3 length is 12 residues. Germline CDR1 reads SQVTM; CDR2 reads ANQGSEA. Germline trimming cut 4 bases from V and 6 bases from J; bases unmatched to any gene: 4.